This TCR beta chain is from a study of blood T cell repertoires in COVID-19. Study at large: Sites across the United States, Italy and Spain contributed samples from acute and convalescent COVID-19. T cells, B-cell-depleted T cells, or PBMCs supplied cDNA or gDNA.

Here immunoSEQ multiplex PCR was the method, and the copy in TCRdb shows in-frame clones only, minus some. The table lists approximately 210,000 clones, 92% of them singletons, with approximately 1.2% in the top ten. This CDR3 contains 14 residues. V dropped 10 bases and J dropped 0; count of bases not matched to a gene: 8. Per the germline V gene, CDR1 is MDHEN and CDR2 is SYDVKM. Sequencing was performed on peripheral blood. The source of this sequence is a man aged 30 to 39 with acute or convalescent COVID-19. This chain uses TRBV28 with TRBJ2-7; 8 bases are a match to TRBD1. The CDR3 region is CATQGAGSSYEQYF. CDR3 coding DNA: TGTGCCACCCAGGGGGCTGGCAGCTCCTACGAGCAGTACTTC.